Below, 3 T cell receptor beta chains from the same sample are listed, as sequenced in a study of radiotherapy plus CTLA-4 blockade in lung cancer. The assay was immunoSEQ multiplex PCR, and TCRdb's table has in-frame clones only and misses some. The sample holds about 28,000 clones, 70% to 85% seen once. The sample in question was peripheral blood, obtained from a patient treated with radiotherapy plus ipilimumab. These receptors originate from a human donor with non-small cell lung cancer who had stable disease on radiotherapy plus ipilimumab.

The V and J genes are TRBV7-9 and TRBJ1-1; TRBD1 matches at 8 bases. Germline values: CDR1 SEHNR, CDR2 FQNEAQ (reference sequence). The CDR3 is made up of 15 amino acids. With V trimmed by 5 bases and J by 7 bases, 12 bases remained unmatched. The DNA of the CDR3 is TGTGCCAGCAGCCAACCTTCGACAGGGGTGGATGAAGCTTTCTTT. Its protein is CASSQPSTGVDEAFF.

The chain employs TRBV2 and TRBJ1-5; 7 bases fit TRBD1. This CDR3 is 17 amino acids long. From germline, CDR1 is SNHLY and CDR2 FYNNEI. V dropped 7 bases and J dropped 0; count of bases not matched to a gene: 12. CDR3 protein: CASKGSGGLNSNQPQHF. The DNA for the CDR3 is TGTGCCAGCAAGGGGTCAGGGGGACTCAATAGCAATCAGCCCCAGCATTTT.

This chain's CDR3 is CASSQVNIFTGELFF. For the CDR3, the DNA is TGTGCCAGCAGCCAAGTAAATATATTCACCGGGGAGCTGTTTTTT. The chain combines TRBV14 with TRBJ2-2; no reliable D call. The CDR3 runs 15 residues. Per the germline V gene, CDR1 is SGHDN and CDR2 is FVKESK. Trimming removed 1 base at V and 4 bases at J, with 10 bases between.